Below, one TCR beta chain is given with its context. What it binds is not known. This sample was included in a study of T cell responses to AZD1222 COVID-19 vaccine. The protocol was immunoSEQ multiplex PCR, while the TCRdb copy is restricted to in-frame clones and leaves out a portion. The data contain over 100,000 clones, 90% of them singletons. General observations from the study: Spike-spanning, vaccine-associated CD4 TCRs were dominant at 160-218 and 743-854. Repertoire collection took place solely once the T cell response had peaked.

Germline V CDR1 and CDR2: LNHDA, SQIVND (reference sequence). CDR3 length: 17 residues. V gave up 0 bases and J gave up 2 bases; unmatched junction bases: 8. The genes are TRBV19 and TRBJ2-3; 7 positions agree with TRBD2. This clonotype was obtained from an adult in good health. This specimen was peripheral blood, taken on day 0 of AZD1222 vaccination. CDR3 coding DNA: TGTGCCAGTAGTATAGATCTTGGGGGGGTTAACACAGATACGCAGTATTTT. The encoded protein is CASSIDLGGVNTDTQYF. Drawing the rest from reference TRBV19 and TRBJ2-3, the complete variable domain is DGGITQSPKYLFRKEGQNVTLSCEQNLNHDAMYWYRQDPGQGLRLIYYSQIVNDFQKGDIAEGYSVSREKKESFPLTVTSAQKNPTAFYLCASSIDLGGVNTDTQYFGPGTRLTVL.